This record concerns one T cell receptor (beta chain) sequence. Its antigen is unidentified. Losses at the gene ends were 4 bases for V and 9 bases for J; bases not matched to a gene: 10. This CDR3 comprises 17 residues. CDR1 is SGHNT, CDR2 YYREEE, per germline (reference sequence). Patients with chemo-refractory metastatic non-small-cell lung cancer received focal radiation plus CTLA-4 blockade with ipilimumab. These data are taken from a study of radiotherapy plus CTLA-4 blockade in lung cancer. Turning to the study itself: There were objective responses in 15% to 20% of patients, and 30% to 35% had disease control. The study's findings and limits: The best prediction of response reportedly came from early blood T cell clone dynamics, with interferon-beta. Blood-borne expansion of tumor-derived TCR clones followed radiotherapy plus ipilimumab.

Measured with immunoSEQ multiplex PCR; TCRdb has only the in-frame clones, and not every one. The sample consists of roughly 69,000 clones, more than 70% of them appearing once. Source: peripheral blood, taken from a patient treated with radiotherapy plus ipilimumab. This chain links TRBV5-4 with TRBJ2-1, with 16 bases that match TRBD2. The sequence came from a human donor with non-small cell lung cancer whose response to radiotherapy plus ipilimumab could not be evaluated. Some clones in this sample may be carry-over from other donors' samples. The CDR3 nucleotides read TGTGCCAGCAGCCAAACGAAGGGACTAGCGGGGGGGCGTGAGCAGTTCTTC. This gives the protein CASSQTKGLAGGREQFF.